Each of the 14 T cell receptor beta chains below was sequenced from the same sample in a study of blood T cell repertoires in COVID-19. Libraries were prepared by immunoSEQ multiplex PCR; TCRdb keeps only in-frame clonotypes and omits some of them. Here the sample spans roughly 310,000 clones, roughly 90% being singletons. The sequenced sample was PBMCs or T cells enriched from blood (not recorded which). The source is a man in his 60s who had recovered from COVID-19.

This clone was seen just once. The chain is built from TRBV2 and TRBJ1-2, with D possibly TRBD1 on 5 matching bases. The CDR3 covers 15 residues. V dropped 0 bases and J dropped 3 bases, with 11 bases sitting between them. The germline gives CDR1 SNHLY, CDR2 FYNNEI. The chain's CDR3 is CASSEALRDYYGYTF. The CDR3 DNA reads as TGTGCCAGCAGTGAAGCGCTACGGGACTACTATGGCTACACCTTC. Supplemented by reference TRBV2 and TRBJ1-2, the full variable domain reads EPEVTQTPSHQVTQMGQEVILRCVPISNHLYFYWYRQILGQKVEFLVSFYNNEISEKSEIFDDQFSVERPDGSNFTLKIRSTKLEDSAMYFCASSEALRDYYGYTFGSGTRLTVV.

J is TRBJ1-1 and V is TRBV5-1; weak D call: TRBD1 (6 bases). CDR1 and CDR2 from the germline V gene are SGHRS and YFSETQ. V was clipped by 0 bases and J by 7 bases, with 10 bases between them. CDR3 length: 13 amino acids. The CDR3 DNA reads TGCGCCAGCAGCTTGGCGGGGGGCGGTGAAGCTTTCTTT. Translated: CASSLAGGGEAFF.

This clone was counted a single time. The chain has TRBV7-2 and TRBJ2-1, with 7 bases that match TRBD1. Unmatched junction bases numbered 10, after V lost 5 bases and J lost 9 bases. Germline values: CDR1 SGHTA, CDR2 FQGNSA. This CDR3 has 14 residues. CDR3 residues: CASSVPTGTAEQFF. The CDR3 region has the DNA TGTGCCAGCAGCGTCCCAACCGGGACAGCTGAGCAGTTCTTC.

The rearrangement joins TRBV5-6 to TRBJ1-5; D gene uncertain. Germline CDR1 is SGHDT and CDR2 is YYEEEE. This CDR3 is 12 amino acids long. With 5 bases removed from V and 7 bases from J, the gap between germline ends came to 10 bases. In DNA, the CDR3 is TGTGCCAGCAGTTCAGGCAGGCAGCCCCAGCATTTT. Protein product: CASSSGRQPQHF. The full variable domain, completed using reference TRBV5-6 and TRBJ1-5, is DAGVTQSPTHLIKTRGQQVTLRCSPKSGHDTVSWYQQALGQGPQFIFQYYEEEERQRGNFPDRFSGHQFPNYSSELNVNALLLGDSALYLCASSSGRQPQHFGDGTRLSIL.

The chain employs TRBV18 and TRBJ1-2; tentative D call: TRBD1 (6 bases). Trimming removed 5 bases from V and 2 bases from J, with 15 bases in between. Germline CDR1 is KGHSH and CDR2 is LQKENI. CDR3 size: 15 residues. The CDR3 is CASSSTDRRNYGYTF. As DNA, the CDR3 is TGTGCCAGCTCATCAACCGACAGGAGAAACTATGGCTACACCTTC.

The chain uses TRBV6-1 and TRBJ2-7; a weak D match, TRBD1 (6 bases). Per germline, CDR1 MNHNS and CDR2 SASEGT. This CDR3 is 13 amino acids long. V was trimmed by 2 bases and J by 5 bases, leaving 10 bases between them. CDR3 DNA: TGTGCCAGCAGTGAACAGGGGTACCACGAGCAGTACTTC. Translation gives CASSEQGYHEQYF.

The chain combines TRBV2 with TRBJ2-7, with 11 bases that match TRBD1. The CDR3 sequence is 21 residues long. Trimming cost V 6 bases and J 0 bases; bases outside gene matches: 22. Germline CDR1 SNHLY, CDR2 FYNNEI. The CDR3 bases are TGTGCCAGCAGCGTCTTTAGGACAGGGGGCGCGGAATTTACAAGCTCCTACGAGCAGTACTTC. It translates to CASSVFRTGGAEFTSSYEQYF.

The rearrangement joins TRBV6-5 to TRBJ1-1; the match to TRBD1 covers 7 bases. The CDR3 runs 14 residues. Unmatched junction bases numbered 7, after V lost 5 bases and J lost 4 bases. In germline, CDR1 is MNHEY, CDR2 SVGAGI. Written as DNA, the CDR3 is TGTGCCAGCAGTCGAGACAGGGTTCGCACTGAAGCTTTCTTT. Translated, it gives CASSRDRVRTEAFF.

This clone was seen once. This chain links TRBV19 with TRBJ1-1, with 7 bases matching TRBD1. Germline CDR1 reads LNHDA; CDR2 reads SQIVND (reference sequence). The CDR3 extends over 14 amino acids. V lost 7 bases and J lost 1; bases outside the gene matches: 6. The CDR3 is CASNNRDRNTEAFF. Written as DNA, the CDR3 is TGTGCCAGTAACAACCGGGACAGGAACACTGAAGCTTTCTTT. The entire variable domain, with the rest obtained from reference TRBV19 and TRBJ1-1, is as follows: DGGITQSPKYLFRKEGQNVTLSCEQNLNHDAMYWYRQDPGQGLRLIYYSQIVNDFQKGDIAEGYSVSREKKESFPLTVTSAQKNPTAFYLCASNNRDRNTEAFFGQGTRLTVV.

The rearrangement uses TRBV3-1 (or the pseudogene TRBV3-2) and TRBJ2-7, with 10 nucleotides matching TRBD1. CDR3 size: 14 residues. J was trimmed by 8 bases and V by 3 bases; bases with no gene match: 7. Germline V CDR1 and CDR2: LGHDT, YNNKEL (reference sequence). The CDR3 here is CASSHSTGGRQQYF. The CDR3 DNA follows: TGTGCCAGCAGCCACTCGACAGGGGGCAGACAGCAGTACTTC.

V usage is TRBV4-2 and J usage is TRBJ2-5, with 10 bases that match TRBD2. The germline V gene has CDR1 LGHNA and CDR2 YNFKEQ. CDR3 length equals 16 residues. V dropped 0 bases and J dropped 4; count of bases not matched to a gene: 5. The DNA for the CDR3 is TGTGCCAGCAGCCAAGAAACCTGGACTAGCGGAGAGACCCAGTACTTC. Translation gives CASSQETWTSGETQYF.

The chain recombines TRBV27 with TRBJ2-7, with D perhaps TRBD1 (6 bases). The germline CDR1 and CDR2 sequences are MNHEY and SMNVEV (reference sequence). V was shortened by 2 bases and J by 0 bases, with 8 bases between the two germline ends. The CDR3 contains 14 residues. CDR3 nucleotides: TGTGCCAGCAGTTTAGGGACACCCTCCTACGAGCAGTACTTC. Protein sequence: CASSLGTPSYEQYF.

The chain recombines TRBV10-3 with TRBJ1-2, with D hard to call. There are 14 residues in the CDR3. V lost 10 bases and J 0 bases, leaving 15 bases between the germline ends. The germline gives CDR1 ENHRY, CDR2 SYGVKD. In DNA, the CDR3 is TGTGCCACCAGAGGATCTGAGGCTAACTATGGCTACACCTTC. Protein: CATRGSEANYGYTF.

The chain recombines TRBV7-9 with TRBJ2-7; D unresolved. The CDR3 is made up of 14 amino acids. With 1 base removed from V and 0 bases from J, the gap between germline ends came to 7 bases. From germline, CDR1 is SEHNR and CDR2 FQNEAQ (reference sequence). The CDR3 spells CASSLDTVSYEQYF. The CDR3 coding sequence is TGTGCCAGCAGCTTAGACACAGTCTCCTACGAGCAGTACTTC.